The clone carrying this T cell receptor beta chain was observed a few times. Its matching antigen is unknown. Produced via immunoSEQ multiplex PCR; TCRdb's table is partial and in-frame only. Of tens of thousands of clones listed, approximately 87% were seen once; the top ten hold less than 4%. Per the germline V gene, CDR1 is MNHNS and CDR2 is SASEGT. V dropped 8 bases and J dropped 11 bases, with 21 bases sitting between them. This CDR3 has 13 amino acids. The sample originates from a study of OX40 agonist ivuxolimab in advanced cancers. Study details: Patient treatment consisted of intravenous ivuxolimab administration every 2 weeks at 0.01 to 10 mg/kg. People who had prior anti-PD-1, anti-PD-L1 or anti-CTLA-4 therapy could take part, and around 43% had some.

Study-level findings and limits: Determination of antigen specificity was not performed for the expanded peripheral T cells.

The material sequenced was CD4+ or CD8+ T cells sorted from blood, taken in a trial of the OX40 agonist ivuxolimab. The sequence came from an adult with an advanced solid tumor such as melanoma, head and neck, liver or kidney cancer. The chain recombines TRBV6-1 with TRBJ1-1; D unclear. The CDR3 DNA sequence: TGTGCCAGCCGGTCTCGGGCCGGAGGCGTTGCTTTCTTT. Translation gives CASRSRAGGVAFF.